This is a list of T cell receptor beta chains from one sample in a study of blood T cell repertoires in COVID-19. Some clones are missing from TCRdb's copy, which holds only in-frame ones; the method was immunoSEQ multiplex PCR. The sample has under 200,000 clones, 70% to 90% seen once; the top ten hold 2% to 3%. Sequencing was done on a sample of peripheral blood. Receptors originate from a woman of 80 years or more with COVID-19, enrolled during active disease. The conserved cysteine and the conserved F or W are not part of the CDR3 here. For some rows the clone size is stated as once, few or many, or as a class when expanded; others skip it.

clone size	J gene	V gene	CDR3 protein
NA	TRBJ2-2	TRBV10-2	ASSDLPGQGWNTGELF
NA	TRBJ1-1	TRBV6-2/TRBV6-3	ASSYRGGQLNTEAF
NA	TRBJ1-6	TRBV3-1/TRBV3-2	ASSHGRENSPLH
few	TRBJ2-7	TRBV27	ASRSGLAGGEQY
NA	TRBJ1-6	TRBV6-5	ASRLTADNSPLH
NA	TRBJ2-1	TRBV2	ARKNWSSYNEQF
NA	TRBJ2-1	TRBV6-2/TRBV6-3	ASSPHSLEYNEQF
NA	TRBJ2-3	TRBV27	ASRTSFPDTQY
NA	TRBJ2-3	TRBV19	ASLGFERDTDTQY
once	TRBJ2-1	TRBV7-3	ASRPRRDSHYNEQF
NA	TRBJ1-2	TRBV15	ATSGTGANYGYT
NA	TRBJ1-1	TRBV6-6	ASSKASQGVNTEAF
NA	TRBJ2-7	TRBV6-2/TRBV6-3	ASSYLQGHEQY
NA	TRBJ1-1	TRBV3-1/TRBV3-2	ASSQASSGNTEAF
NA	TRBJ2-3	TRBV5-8	ASNQRQLSTDTQY
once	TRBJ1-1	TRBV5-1	ASSPKPGQGDNTEAF
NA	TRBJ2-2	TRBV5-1	ASSSEGGDTGELF
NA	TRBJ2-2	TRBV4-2	ASSLEGTSSSGELF
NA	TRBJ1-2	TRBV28	AASEHGGYGYT
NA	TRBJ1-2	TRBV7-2	ASSVTGNYGYT
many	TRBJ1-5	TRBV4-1	ASSQLVRQPQH
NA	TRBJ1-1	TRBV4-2	ASSPSSRGVESYTEAF
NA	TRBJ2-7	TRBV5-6	ASSFLSPGGSEQY
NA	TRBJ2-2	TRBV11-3	ASSLGGSGTGELF
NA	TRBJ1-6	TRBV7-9	ASSSGGSSPLH
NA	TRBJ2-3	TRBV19	ASGSSGSMVDTQY
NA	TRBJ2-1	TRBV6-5	ASSGLSYNEQF
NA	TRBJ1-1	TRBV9	ASGMRAEAEAF
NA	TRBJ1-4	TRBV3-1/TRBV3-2	ASSRTGTGPNEKLF
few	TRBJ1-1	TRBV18	ASSRQTGGTEAF
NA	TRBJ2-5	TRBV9	ASSPGRAGETQY
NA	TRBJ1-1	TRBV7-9	ASAREVNTEAF
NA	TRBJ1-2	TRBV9	ASSSPTGSNYGYT